One sample yielded the 17 T cell receptor beta chains listed below, sequenced in a study of metastatic and nonmetastatic thyroid tumors. TCRdb re-analyzed the PCR reads through MiXCR. Altogether some 33,000 clones are present, roughly 22% being singletons, with the ten largest covering less than 4%. Before thyroid surgery, none of the patients had received any treatment. The material sequenced was tumor tissue. The source of these receptors is a male donor with papillary thyroid cancer or a benign thyroid nodule (not recorded which). Some clones in this sample may be carry-over from other donors' samples.

This clone has more than one count but fewer than ten. The CDR3 ends on some other residue instead of the conserved phenylalanine or tryptophan, so this is likely a read error. The chain uses TRBV12-3 or TRBV12-4 and TRBJ2-2; 11 bases line up with TRBD1. The CDR3 extends over 15 amino acids. The CDR3 nucleotides read TGTGCCAGCAGCAGGGACAGGGGGTACACCGGTGAGCTGTTTCTT. Protein product: CASSRDRGYTGELFL.

The table lists this clone with many counts. The J gene is TRBJ2-5, the V gene TRBV4-2; D remains unclear. This CDR3 is built from 12 residues. Trimming removed 4 bases at V and 4 bases at J, with 7 bases between. Germline assignment: CDR1 LGHNA and CDR2 YNFKEQ. The DNA of the CDR3 is TGTGCCAGCAGCCCCTCAGGAGAGACCCAGTACTTC. Protein product: CASSPSGETQYF.

In this sample, this clone turned up a few times. The V gene is TRBV5-4, the J gene TRBJ2-5; D unresolved. Germline CDR1 reads SGHNT; CDR2 reads YYREEE (reference sequence). Deletions cut 0 bases from V and 2 bases from J, with 8 bases between. The CDR3 has 14 amino acids. CDR3 protein: CASSLAPGQETQYF. Written as DNA, the CDR3 is TGTGCCAGCAGCTTGGCACCTGGGCAAGAGACCCAGTACTTC.

This clone was seen at least ten times. The chain has TRBV6-2 or TRBV6-3 and TRBJ2-7; D is possibly TRBD1 or TRBD2 (5 bases each). V was clipped by 6 bases and J by 2 bases, with 14 bases between them. The CDR3 totals 14 residues. The germline V gene has CDR1 MNHEY and CDR2 SVGEGT. The CDR3 loop reads CASRQSGAPYEQYF. The CDR3 bases are TGTGCCAGCAGGCAGTCCGGGGCACCCTACGAGCAGTACTTC.

The chain couples TRBV4-1 to TRBJ2-7; perhaps TRBD2 as D (5 bases). CDR1 is MGHRA and CDR2 is YSYEKL in the germline V gene. Trimming pared 4 bases from V and 3 bases from J, leaving 10 bases between. CDR3 size: 13 residues. The CDR3 DNA sequence: TGCGCCAGCAGCCTAAAAGAGGGCTACGAGCAGTACTTC. Translation: CASSLKEGYEQYF.

Concerning this clone: The junction departs from the called germline gene at one end, perhaps through a read error. The gene calls are TRBV20-1 and TRBJ2-6, with no clear D. In germline, CDR1 is DFQATT, CDR2 SNEGSKA (reference sequence). This CDR3 spans 13 amino acids. The CDR3 spells CIARRPGANVLTF. Written as DNA, the CDR3 is TGCATTGCTAGAAGGCCCGGGGCCAACGTCCTGACTTTC.

This clone was seen a handful of times. One junction end disagrees with the germline gene, perhaps due to a read error. The rearrangement links TRBV6-5 to TRBJ2-1; 13 bases are shared with TRBD2. CDR3 length equals 17 residues. Looked up from germline, CDR1 is MNHEY and CDR2 is SVGAGI. CDR3 protein: CASSYIGLAGEINERFF. The CDR3 bases are TGTGCCAGCAGTTACATTGGACTAGCGGGAGAGATCAATGAGCGGTTCTTC.

The V gene is TRBV20-1, the J gene TRBJ2-7; TRBD2 matches at 8 bases. The germline V gene encodes CDR1 DFQATT and CDR2 SNEGSKA (reference sequence). After removal of 6 bases from V and 4 bases from J, the junction contained 14 bases not matched to a gene. The CDR3 has 15 amino acids. CDR3 in amino acids: CSATPTRGGKYEQYF. The CDR3 nucleotides read TGCAGTGCCACCCCAACCCGGGGGGGAAAATACGAGCAGTACTTC.

This clone was seen many times. The V and J genes are TRBV18 and TRBJ2-3; 7 positions agree with TRBD2. The CDR3 consists of 15 residues. Trimming cost V 2 bases and J 2 bases; bases outside gene matches: 4. Germline values: CDR1 KGHSH, CDR2 LQKENI. The CDR3 spells CASSPGREVTDTQYF. DNA of the CDR3: TGTGCCAGCTCACCAGGACGGGAGGTCACAGATACGCAGTATTTT.

A note on this clone: One end of the junction varies from germline; a read error may be responsible. The same CDR3 is also encoded by other DNA sequences in this sample. The rearrangement uses TRBV7-2 and TRBJ2-5; D gene ambiguous. Germline CDR1 reads SGHTA; CDR2 reads FQGNSA. The CDR3 length is 17 residues. In DNA form, the CDR3 reads TGTGCCAGCAGCCCTCCCCTGGGTACAGTCGACCAAGAGACCCAATACTTC. It yields the protein CASSPPLGTVDQETQYF.

This clone is medium-sized (0.01 to 0.1%). V and J are TRBV20-1 and TRBJ2-7; TRBD2 matches 10 bases. Germline V gives CDR1 DFQATT, CDR2 SNEGSKA (reference sequence). This CDR3 has 14 residues. V gave up 5 bases and J gave up 1 base; unmatched junction bases: 5. The CDR3 region has the DNA TGCAGTGCTCCAAGACTAGCGGGTTCCTACGAGCAGTACTTC. Its translation is CSAPRLAGSYEQYF.

The chain recombines TRBV7-9 with TRBJ1-1, with TRBD1 matching over 9 bases. Looked up from germline, CDR1 is SEHNR and CDR2 is FQNEAQ (reference sequence). The CDR3 length is 15 residues. After removal of 1 base from V and 5 bases from J, the junction contained 5 bases not matched to a gene. CDR3 bases: TGTGCCAGCAGCTTAGGGGGACAGGGTGGAACTGAAGCTTTCTTT. This translates into CASSLGGQGGTEAFF.

Worth noting for this clone: A much larger clone sits a single nucleotide away, making a read error possible. Additional DNA sequences in this sample encode the identical CDR3. V and J are TRBV6-1 and TRBJ1-4; D is unresolved. This CDR3 spans 14 amino acids. CDR1 and CDR2 (germline): MNHNS, SASEGT. The V end was cut by 7 bases, the J end by 7 bases, with 16 bases between. The CDR3 DNA reads as TGTGCCAGCACTAAGCCGGCAGATGGTGAAAAACTGTTTTTT. Its translation: CASTKPADGEKLFF.

This clone has a count of ten or more. This chain joins TRBV7-3 and TRBJ2-3; TRBD1 matches 11 bases. The CDR3 totals 14 residues. CDR1 and CDR2 from the germline V gene are SGHTA and FQGTGA. V trimming: 5 bases; J trimming: 8 bases; junction bases outside the gene matches: 6. The CDR3 loop reads CASSDGQGAFTQYF. The CDR3 nucleotides read TGTGCCAGCAGCGACGGACAGGGGGCGTTTACGCAGTATTTT.

At least ten counts were recorded for this clone. The chain uses TRBV5-8 and TRBJ2-1; D is unclear. Trimming left V 1 base short and J 7 bases short, with 9 bases between. The length of the CDR3 is 13 residues. CDR1 and CDR2 from the germline V gene are SGHTS and YDEGEE. The CDR3 loop is CASSLFSSNEQFF. DNA of the CDR3: TGTGCCAGCAGCTTGTTCAGCTCTAATGAGCAGTTCTTC. Variable domain in full (rest from reference TRBV5-8 and TRBJ2-1): EAGVTQSPTHLIKTRGQQATLRCSPISGHTSVYWYQQALGLGLQFLLWYDEGEERNRGNFPPRFSGRQFPNYSSELNVNALELEDSALYLCASSLFSSNEQFFGPGTRLTVL.

This clone was detected ten times or more. This chain uses TRBV28 with TRBJ2-7; TRBD1 agrees at 11 bases. Losses at the gene ends were 5 bases for V and 3 bases for J; bases not matched to a gene: 6. Per germline, CDR1 MDHEN and CDR2 SYDVKM. The length of the CDR3 is 15 residues. CDR3 nucleotide sequence: TGTGCCAGCAGTCCCGACGGGACAGGGGGCTACGAGCAGTACTTC. This codes for CASSPDGTGGYEQYF.

The chain combines TRBV19 with TRBJ1-1; no firm D call. The ends were cut back, 3 bases at V and 4 bases at J, with 9 bases in the middle. Germline V lookup: CDR1 LNHDA, CDR2 SQIVND (reference sequence). The CDR3 runs 13 residues. The CDR3 here is CASSMRAATEAFF. In DNA, the CDR3 is TGTGCCAGTAGTATGAGGGCGGCCACTGAAGCTTTCTTT.